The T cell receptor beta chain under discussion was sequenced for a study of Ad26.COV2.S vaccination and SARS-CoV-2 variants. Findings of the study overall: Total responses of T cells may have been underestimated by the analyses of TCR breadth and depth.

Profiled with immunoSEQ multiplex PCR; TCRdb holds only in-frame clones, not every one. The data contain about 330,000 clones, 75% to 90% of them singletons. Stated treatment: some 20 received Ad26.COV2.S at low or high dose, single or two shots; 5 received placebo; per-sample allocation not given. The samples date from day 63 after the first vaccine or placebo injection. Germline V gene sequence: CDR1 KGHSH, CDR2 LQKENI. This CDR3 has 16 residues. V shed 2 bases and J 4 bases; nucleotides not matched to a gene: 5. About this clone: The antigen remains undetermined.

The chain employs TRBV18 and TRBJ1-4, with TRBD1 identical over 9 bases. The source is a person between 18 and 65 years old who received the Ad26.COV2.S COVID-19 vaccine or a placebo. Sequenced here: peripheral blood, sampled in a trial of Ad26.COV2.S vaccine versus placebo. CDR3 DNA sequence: TGTGCCAGCTCACCAGGACAGGGGTCGCTTAATGAAAAACTGTTTTTT. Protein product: CASSPGQGSLNEKLFF.